The clone carrying this T cell receptor (beta chain) turned up a few times. Antigen specificity is unknown. This entry belongs to a study of T-cell memory formation after mild COVID-19. Overall study results and limits: The main location of contracting CD4+ clones was CM and EM, and that of contracting CD8+ clones was EMRA.

TCRdb reanalysed the 5' RACE reads using MiXCR and keeps one entry per CDR3 protein. This sample yields fewer than 600,000 distinct CDR3 sequences, of which about 20% are seen a single time; around 7.7% belongs to the top ten. The V end was cut by 5 bases, the J end by 9 bases, with 13 bases between. This CDR3 has 13 residues. Germline lookup yields CDR1 KGHDR and CDR2 SFDVKD. The sequencing sample was made of PBMCs or a T cell subset sorted from them (not recorded which). The V call is TRBV24-1, the J call TRBJ2-1; tentatively, D is TRBD1 (5 bases). The TCR sequence derives from an adult woman who had mild COVID-19 (a few samples of this study predate the infection). Cell type and time point are not known. CDR3 nucleotides: TGTGCCACCAGTGGATCACAGGTGGGTGAGCAGTTCTTC. Amino acid sequence: CATSGSQVGEQFF.